One sample yielded the 21 T cell receptor beta chains listed below, sequenced in a study of cytomegalovirus exposure and HLA in healthy donors. The study ran its PCR with 60 Vbeta and 13 Jbeta primers. This table comes from immunoSEQ multiplex PCR, and its TCRdb copy is limited to in-frame clones, with some not included. The sample carries over 150,000 clones, roughly four fifths recorded once. Source material: PBMCs. The receptors derive from a woman under 40 in good health and CMV-seropositive.

V is TRBV5-1 and J is TRBJ2-1; D unresolved. Germline V gene sequence: CDR1 SGHRS, CDR2 YFSETQ. The CDR3 consists of 11 residues. Trimming left V 2 bases short and J 7 bases short, with 4 bases between. CDR3 region: CASSFENEQFF. The CDR3 nucleotides are TGCGCCAGCAGCTTTGAGAATGAGCAGTTCTTC. Filled out from reference TRBV5-1 and TRBJ2-1, the complete variable domain reads KAGVTQTPRYLIKTRGQQVTLSCSPISGHRSVSWYQQTPGQGLQFLFEYFSETQRNKGNFPGRFSGRQFSNSRSEMNVSTLELGDSALYLCASSFENEQFFGPGTRLTVL.

This clone appeared a few times. The chain employs TRBV6-1 and TRBJ1-5, with TRBD1 as a possible D gene (6 bases). V dropped 4 bases and J dropped 4 bases, with 17 bases sitting between them. This CDR3 spans 16 amino acids. Germline values: CDR1 MNHNS, CDR2 SASEGT. CDR3: CASSARGGLGNQPQHF. CDR3 bases: TGTGCCAGCAGTGCAAGGGGGGGCTTAGGAAATCAGCCCCAGCATTTT.

V and J are TRBV6-1 and TRBJ1-1, with 7 positions matching TRBD1. The CDR3 consists of 14 residues. Germline-derived CDR1 and CDR2 are MNHNS and SASEGT. The V gene end was trimmed by 5 bases and the J gene end by 1 base; junction bases not matched to a gene: 4. CDR3 in amino acids: CASSTGDSNTEAFF. The CDR3 DNA reads TGTGCCAGCAGTACAGGGGACTCGAACACTGAAGCTTTCTTT.

The chain combines TRBV7-9 with TRBJ2-5; TRBD1 aligns across 10 bases. The DNA matches TRBJ2-7 better at its end, which makes the J call doubtful. Germline CDR1 reads SEHNR; CDR2 reads FQNEAQ (reference sequence). CDR3 length: 14 residues. The CDR3, as DNA: TGTGCCAGCAGCTCCCGGACAGGGGGCTACGAGCAGTACTTC. This gives the protein CASSSRTGGYEQYF.

A single count supports this clone. The gene calls are TRBV7-6 and TRBJ2-5; TRBD2 matches 9 bases. Germline CDR1 reads SGHVS; CDR2 reads FNYEAQ. J gave up 0 bases and V 7 bases, and 15 bases lay outside the gene matches. There are 18 residues in the CDR3. The CDR3 is CASTPKAGGPAYQETQYF. The CDR3 coding sequence is TGTGCCAGCACCCCAAAGGCGGGAGGGCCTGCTTACCAAGAGACCCAGTACTTC. Supplemented by reference TRBV7-6 and TRBJ2-5, the full variable domain reads GAGVSQSPRYKVTKRGQDVALRCDPISGHVSLYWYRQALGQGPEFLTYFNYEAQQDKSGLPNDRFSAERPEGSISTLTIQRTEQRDSAMYRCASTPKAGGPAYQETQYFGPGTRLLVL.

A word on this clone: The sample has other DNA sequences that encode this CDR3 too. The chain links TRBV28 to TRBJ2-3; 8 bases line up with TRBD2. Germline loops: CDR1 MDHEN, CDR2 SYDVKM. The CDR3 spans 15 residues. J lost 0 bases, V lost 3 bases, and 2 bases had no gene match. The DNA of the CDR3 is TGTGCCAGCAGTTTGCCTAGCGGGAGCACAGATACGCAGTATTTT. It yields the protein CASSLPSGSTDTQYF.

The CDR3 protein is CASSPLGVEQYF. The CDR3 bases are TGTGCCAGCTCACCCTTAGGAGTCGAGCAGTACTTC. The chain links TRBV18 to TRBJ2-7, with D uncertain. In germline, CDR1 is KGHSH, CDR2 LQKENI. The CDR3 length is 12 residues. The V gene lost 3 bases and the J gene lost 6 bases, with 9 bases spanning the gap.

The J gene is TRBJ1-2, the V gene TRBV9, with 7 bases lining up with TRBD1. V was clipped by 9 bases and J by 8 bases; unmatched bases: 7. Germline CDR1 reads SGDLS; CDR2 reads YYNGEE. The CDR3 consists of 11 residues. The CDR3 nucleotides read TGTGCCACACAGGGGTTGAGGGGCTACACCTTC. This codes for CATQGLRGYTF.

The rearrangement links TRBV2 to TRBJ1-3; D unresolved. Trimming cost V 4 bases and J 0 bases, with 7 bases left between them. The CDR3 length is 14 residues. CDR1 and CDR2 from the germline V gene are SNHLY and FYNNEI. Here the CDR3 reads CASSVESSGNTIYF. For the CDR3, the DNA is TGTGCCAGCAGTGTTGAGAGCTCTGGAAACACCATATATTTT.

The V call is TRBV29-1, the J call TRBJ1-6; TRBD1 might be the D (6 bases). The V gene lost 5 bases and the J gene lost 14 bases, with 22 bases spanning the gap. The CDR3 loop spans 14 amino acids. Germline V gene data show CDR1 as SQVTM and CDR2 as ANQGSEA. CDR3 sequence (DNA): TGCAGCGTTTCCTATGACTGGGAGGGGGGAACCCTCCACTTT. It codes for CSVSYDWEGGTLHF.

This chain uses TRBV6-6 with TRBJ2-7; 12 nucleotides match TRBD1. Germline V gene sequence: CDR1 MNHNY, CDR2 SVGAGI (reference sequence). Trimming at V came to 0 bases and at J to 5 bases, leaving 2 bases not matched to a gene. The CDR3 is 15 amino acids. CDR3 loop: CASSYSGTGGHEQYF. CDR3 bases: TGTGCCAGCAGTTACTCGGGGACAGGGGGCCACGAGCAGTACTTC.

This clone was counted once. The rearrangement joins TRBV7-9 to TRBJ1-4; D is unclear. With 1 base removed from V and 6 bases from J, the gap between germline ends came to 6 bases. The CDR3 extends over 13 amino acids. Germline V CDR1 and CDR2: SEHNR, FQNEAQ (reference sequence). CDR3: CASSLGVDEKLFF. The CDR3, as DNA: TGTGCCAGCAGCTTAGGAGTGGATGAAAAACTGTTTTTT.

The chain joins TRBV4-2 to TRBJ2-7, with TRBD2 as a possible D gene (6 bases). Germline CDR1 is LGHNA and CDR2 is YNFKEQ. The V gene lost 1 base and the J gene lost 7 bases, with 14 bases spanning the gap. The CDR3 contains 14 residues. CDR3 coding DNA: TGTGCCAGCAGCCAAGTGGCGGGGCCAGAAGAGCAGTACTTC. It is translated as CASSQVAGPEEQYF.

The gene calls are TRBV7-2 and TRBJ1-2; 7 positions match TRBD1. CDR3 size: 14 residues. Unmatched junction bases numbered 7, after V lost 2 bases and J lost 7 bases. CDR1 is SGHTA, CDR2 FQGNSA, per germline. As DNA, the CDR3 is TGTGCCAGCAGCTTATTGGTACAGGGGAGTGGCTACACCTTC. Translating gives CASSLLVQGSGYTF.

The chain employs TRBV9 and TRBJ2-3; 7 nucleotides agree with TRBD2. The CDR3 covers 14 residues. Germline assignment: CDR1 SGDLS and CDR2 YYNGEE. The V segment lost 3 bases and the J segment 1 base; nucleotides outside the gene matches: 2. The CDR3 sequence is CASSGTSGTDTQYF. CDR3 in DNA: TGTGCCAGCAGCGGAACTAGCGGCACAGATACGCAGTATTTT.

The sample holds one count of this clone. The chain is built from TRBV28 and TRBJ1-1; 9 nucleotides match TRBD1. Trimming took 6 bases from V and 12 from J; bases not matched to a gene: 14. CDR1 and CDR2 from the germline V gene are MDHEN and SYDVKM. The CDR3 is made up of 14 amino acids. The CDR3 sequence: CASRTSGTGWMTFF. DNA of the CDR3: TGTGCCAGCAGAACTTCCGGGACAGGGTGGATGACTTTCTTT.

The chain is built from TRBV5-1 and TRBJ2-1; the match to TRBD2 covers 8 bases. J gave up 6 bases and V 4 bases, and 6 bases lay outside the gene matches. CDR1 is SGHRS and CDR2 is YFSETQ in the germline V gene. The CDR3 is made up of 14 amino acids. The CDR3 loop reads CASSPGTSSNEQFF. The CDR3 bases are TGCGCCAGCAGCCCCGGGACTAGTTCCAATGAGCAGTTCTTC.

V gene TRBV6-6 combines with J gene TRBJ2-1, with a weak D call TRBD2 (5 bases). This CDR3 spans 13 amino acids. From germline, CDR1 is MNHNY and CDR2 SVGAGI (reference sequence). V was trimmed by 5 bases and J by 3 bases, leaving 8 bases between them. The CDR3 is CASSRTLYNEQFF. CDR3 sequence (DNA): TGTGCCAGCAGTCGGACTCTCTACAATGAGCAGTTCTTC.

This chain links TRBV27 with TRBJ2-3; maybe TRBD2 (5 bases). The V and J ends lost 2 bases and 4 bases respectively, with 13 bases between them. The CDR3 runs 15 residues. Germline V gene lookup returns CDR1 MNHEY and CDR2 SMNVEV (reference sequence). The CDR3 region has the DNA TGTGCCAGCAGTTTAGCGGGTCTATCACCAGATACGCAGTATTTT. It translates to CASSLAGLSPDTQYF.

The V and J genes are TRBV27 and TRBJ2-2; 10 nucleotides match TRBD2. Losses at the gene ends were 6 bases for V and 6 bases for J; bases not matched to a gene: 13. Germline lookup yields CDR1 MNHEY and CDR2 SMNVEV (reference sequence). CDR3 length: 17 amino acids. CDR3: CASSPSGLAGVAGELFF. The CDR3 nucleotides read TGTGCCAGCAGCCCGTCGGGGCTAGCGGGAGTGGCCGGGGAGCTGTTTTTT.

This chain joins TRBV5-6 and TRBJ1-1, with 7 nucleotides matching TRBD1. The V segment lost 1 base and the J segment 1 base; nucleotides outside the gene matches: 4. CDR1 and CDR2 from the germline V gene are SGHDT and YYEEEE. This CDR3 region has 15 residues. The CDR3: CASSLRAGGNTEAFF. The CDR3 DNA sequence: TGTGCCAGCAGCTTGAGGGCAGGGGGGAACACTGAAGCTTTCTTT.